This record concerns one T cell receptor beta chain sequence. The target antigen is unknown. Using its own MiXCR run on the RT-PCR reads, TCRdb lists one record per CDR3 protein. The sample carries around 200,000 distinct CDR3 sequences, roughly 8.7% recorded once. Per the germline V gene, CDR1 is DFQATT and CDR2 is SNEGSKA (reference sequence). V was trimmed by 2 bases and J by 1 base, leaving 20 bases between them. The CDR3 sequence is 17 residues long. The source of the sample is a study of response to subunit inactivated influenza vaccine. General study results and limits: The authors offered the suggestion that each seasonal influenza vaccination recruits few new T cells.

V is TRBV20-1 and J is TRBJ2-5, with D hard to call. Source: non-naive T cells sorted from PBMCs, taken on the day of vaccination. The receptor comes from a man aged 50 to 59 who received an inactivated influenza vaccine. DNA of the CDR3: TGCAGTGCTAGAAGGGTCCGTGACGAGCGCTCCCAAGAGACCCAGTACTTC. Protein sequence: CSARRVRDERSQETQYF.